This entry is about one T cell receptor (beta chain). Its antigen is still unknown. Generated by immunoSEQ multiplex PCR, the TCRdb table keeps only in-frame clones and is missing some. The table records roughly 73,000 clones, 70% to 90% of them present only once. The sample is drawn from a study of OX40 agonist ivuxolimab in advanced cancers. Study-level background: Allowance was made for prior anti-PD-1, anti-PD-L1 or anti-CTLA-4 therapy, and about 40% had some.

General study points: There was clonal expansion of CD4+ and CD8+ blood T cells by week 6 at 0.1 to 3.0 mg/kg. In a subset of nonresponders, normalized T-cell clonal expansion was also low. CD4+ T cells averaged fewer expanded clones than CD8+ T cells.

The CDR3 is 14 residues long. Looked up from germline, CDR1 is MNHEY and CDR2 is SVGAGI. V was shortened by 4 bases and J by 7 bases, with 16 bases between the two germline ends. This TCR came from an adult with an advanced solid tumor such as melanoma, head and neck, liver or kidney cancer. The material sequenced was CD4+ or CD8+ T cells sorted from blood, taken in a trial of the OX40 agonist ivuxolimab. The J gene is TRBJ1-2, the V gene TRBV6-5, with a weak D call TRBD1 (6 bases). This CDR3 is CASSSQNREPGYTF. CDR3 nucleotides: TGTGCCAGCAGTTCCCAAAACAGGGAGCCTGGCTACACCTTC.